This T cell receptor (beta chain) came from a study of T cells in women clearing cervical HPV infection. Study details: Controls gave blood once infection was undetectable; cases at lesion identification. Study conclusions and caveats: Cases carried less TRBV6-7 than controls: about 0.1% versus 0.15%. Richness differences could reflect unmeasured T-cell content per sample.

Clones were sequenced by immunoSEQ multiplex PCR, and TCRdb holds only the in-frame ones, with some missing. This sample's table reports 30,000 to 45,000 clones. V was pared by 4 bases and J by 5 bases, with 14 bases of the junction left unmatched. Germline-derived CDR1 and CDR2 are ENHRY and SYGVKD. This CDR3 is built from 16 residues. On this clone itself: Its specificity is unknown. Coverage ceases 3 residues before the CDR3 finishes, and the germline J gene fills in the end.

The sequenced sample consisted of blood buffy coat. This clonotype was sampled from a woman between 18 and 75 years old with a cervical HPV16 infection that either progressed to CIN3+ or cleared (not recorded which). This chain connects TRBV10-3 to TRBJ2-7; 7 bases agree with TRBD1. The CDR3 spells CAISGSDRALSDEQYF. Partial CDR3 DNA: TGTGCCATCAGTGGTAGTGACAGGGCTCTTTCGGACGAG.